The sample holds one count of the clone carrying this T cell receptor (beta chain). The antigen remains undetermined. This sample was taken from a study of cytomegalovirus exposure and HLA in healthy donors. Study-wide results and limits: Researchers counted around 160 TCR beta chains as cytomegalovirus-associated.

Germline loops: CDR1 SGHRS, CDR2 YFSETQ. This CDR3 spans 13 amino acids. V gave up 4 bases and J gave up 5 bases, with 12 bases separating them. Only in-frame clones appear in the TCRdb table, and some are missing; sequencing was by immunoSEQ multiplex PCR. The sample consists of around 190,000 clones, 85% of them appearing once. Specimen: PBMCs. This receptor was obtained from a man younger than 35 in good health and CMV-seropositive. The chain carries TRBV5-1 and TRBJ2-5; D might be TRBD2 (6 bases). In DNA, the CDR3 is TGCGCCAGCAGCGGGGGGACCCGCGAGACCCAGTACTTC. It specifies CASSGGTRETQYF.